The entry below describes one TCR beta chain. What it binds is not known. Using immunoSEQ multiplex PCR, the repertoire was profiled, and TCRdb retains in-frame clones only, with some absent. The sample carries 160,000 or so clones, approximately 88% recorded once. The sample comes from a study of radiation and T cells in renal cell carcinoma. Study-level points and caveats: Baseline intratumoral clonotype presence is unknown without pretreatment biopsies. Top tumor clonotypes rose in blood 2 weeks post-radiation, then contracted.

Germline trimming cut 2 bases from V and 3 bases from J; bases unmatched to any gene: 6. The CDR3 is 15 amino acids. Per the germline V gene, CDR1 is SGHTA and CDR2 is FQGTGA. Stated time point: blood 2 weeks post-SBRT. Sample treatment: 15 Gy SBRT to primary tumor, nephrectomy 4 weeks later. Serial blood draws occurred at baseline and 2 and 4 weeks post-SBRT. This renal cell carcinoma was of the clear cell type. This material consisted of blood, taken from a patient whose treatment included radiotherapy and nephrectomy. The chain carries TRBV7-3 and TRBJ2-7; 8 bases align to TRBD1. This sequence originates from a woman between 45 and 65 years old with renal cell carcinoma. The CDR3 region is CASSLGQGRFYEQYF. CDR3 bases: TGTGCCAGCAGCTTAGGACAGGGAAGGTTCTACGAGCAGTACTTC.